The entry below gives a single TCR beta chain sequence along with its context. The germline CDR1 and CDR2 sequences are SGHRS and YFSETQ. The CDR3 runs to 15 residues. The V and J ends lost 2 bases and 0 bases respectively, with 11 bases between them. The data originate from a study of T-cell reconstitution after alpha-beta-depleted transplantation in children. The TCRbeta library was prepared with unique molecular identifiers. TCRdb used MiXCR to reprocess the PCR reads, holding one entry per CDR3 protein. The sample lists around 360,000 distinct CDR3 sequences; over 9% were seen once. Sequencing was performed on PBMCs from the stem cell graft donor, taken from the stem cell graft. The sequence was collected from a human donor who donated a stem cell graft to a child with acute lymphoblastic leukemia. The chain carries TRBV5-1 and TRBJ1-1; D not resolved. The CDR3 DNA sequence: TGCGCCAGCAGCTTAATGACACTCATGAACACTGAAGCTTTCTTT. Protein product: CASSLMTLMNTEAFF. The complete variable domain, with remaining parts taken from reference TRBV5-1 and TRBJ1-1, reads KAGVTQTPRYLIKTRGQQVTLSCSPISGHRSVSWYQQTPGQGLQFLFEYFSETQRNKGNFPGRFSGRQFSNSRSEMNVSTLELGDSALYLCASSLMTLMNTEAFFGQGTRLTVV.